Presented here are 2 T cell receptor beta chains from one specimen sequenced in a study of blood T cell repertoires in COVID-19. Sequencing used immunoSEQ multiplex PCR; TCRdb keeps in-frame clones, though not all of them. The table records roughly 70,000 clones, over 70% of them present only once. Sequencing was performed on peripheral blood. The source of these receptors is a woman in her seventies with acute or convalescent COVID-19.

The chain is built from TRBV4-2 and TRBJ2-1; D call uncertain. Germline V gene lookup returns CDR1 LGHNA and CDR2 YNFKEQ. CDR3 size: 13 residues. Trimming took 2 bases from V and 1 from J, leaving 3 bases between them. CDR3 sequence: CASSQTSYNEQFF. CDR3 DNA sequence: TGTGCCAGCAGCCAAACATCCTACAATGAGCAGTTCTTC.

For the CDR3, the DNA is TGTGCCAGCGGGACTAGCGCAAAAGAGACCCAGTACTTC. Translating it yields CASGTSAKETQYF. This chain uses TRBV7-9 with TRBJ2-5; 10 positions agree with TRBD2. CDR1 is SEHNR and CDR2 is FQNEAQ in the germline V gene (reference sequence). Trimming at V came to 8 bases and at J to 3 bases, leaving 3 bases not matched to a gene. This CDR3 is 13 amino acids long. The whole variable domain, filled in from reference TRBV7-9 and TRBJ2-5, reads DTGVSQNPRHKITKRGQNVTFRCDPISEHNRLYWYRQTLGQGPEFLTYFQNEAQLEKSRLLSDRFSAERPKGSFSTLEIQRTEQGDSAMYLCASGTSAKETQYFGPGTRLLVL.